One sample yielded the 25 T cell receptor beta chains listed below, sequenced in a study of blood T cell repertoires in COVID-19. The protocol was immunoSEQ multiplex PCR, while the TCRdb copy is restricted to in-frame clones and leaves out a portion. The sample lists 300,000 to 350,000 clones, around 91% occurring once. The sequenced sample consisted of PBMCs or T cells enriched from blood (not recorded which). The receptors derive from a woman aged 18-29 years with acute COVID-19.

The chain employs TRBV10-3 and TRBJ2-3; D unresolved. With 5 bases removed from V and 6 bases from J, the gap between germline ends came to 9 bases. The CDR3 totals 12 residues. Germline V gives CDR1 ENHRY, CDR2 SYGVKD. CDR3 DNA: TGTGCCATCAGTCCAACCGGGGATACGCAGTATTTT. It is translated as CAISPTGDTQYF.

The J gene is TRBJ2-4, the V gene TRBV19; D possibly corresponds to TRBD1 (5 bases). The germline V gene encodes CDR1 LNHDA and CDR2 SQIVND (reference sequence). The CDR3 covers 15 residues. Trimming left V 4 bases short and J 2 bases short, with 12 bases between. The CDR3 region is CASSRKGLTKNIQYF. The CDR3 DNA reads as TGTGCCAGTAGTAGGAAGGGGCTGACCAAAAACATTCAGTACTTC.

V and J are TRBV19 and TRBJ1-2; TRBD1 matches at 7 bases. CDR1 and CDR2 (germline): LNHDA, SQIVND (reference sequence). The CDR3 is 13 residues long. The trim removed 7 bases at V and 8 bases at J, leaving 10 bases unmatched. In DNA, the CDR3 is TGTGCCAGTAATCTCAGGGGGGAGTTAGGCTACACCTTC. Its protein product is CASNLRGELGYTF.

This chain uses TRBV30 with TRBJ2-2; 8 bases agree with TRBD2. The germline gives CDR1 GTSNPN, CDR2 SVGIG (reference sequence). This CDR3 spans 14 amino acids. Losses at the gene ends were 8 bases for V and 0 bases for J; bases not matched to a gene: 5. CDR3 in amino acids: CARQRGSNTGELFF. CDR3 bases: TGTGCCCGCCAGCGGGGGTCGAACACCGGGGAGCTGTTTTTT.

The chain uses TRBV3-1 (or the pseudogene TRBV3-2) and TRBJ2-1; 9 bases are shared with TRBD2. Germline V gives CDR1 LGHDT, CDR2 YNNKEL (reference sequence). The trim removed 1 base at V and 15 bases at J, leaving 13 bases unmatched. The CDR3 totals 15 residues. CDR3 coding DNA: TGTGCCAGCAGCCAAGGGCCGCGCGGGAGGGTCTTCTCGTTCTTC. It codes for CASSQGPRGRVFSFF.

This chain joins TRBV18 and TRBJ1-2, with a tentative D call TRBD1 (6 bases). V lost 0 bases to trimming and J lost 7 bases, with 12 bases between them. This CDR3 spans 14 amino acids. Germline V gene lookup returns CDR1 KGHSH and CDR2 LQKENI. In DNA, the CDR3 is TGTGCCAGCTCACCACCGTGGCAGGGGTCTGGCTACACCTTC. Translated: CASSPPWQGSGYTF. Variable domain in full (rest from reference TRBV18 and TRBJ1-2): NAGVMQNPRHLVRRRGQEARLRCSPMKGHSHVYWYRQLPEEGLKFMVYLQKENIIDESGMPKERFSAEFPKEGPSILRIQQVVRGDSAAYFCASSPPWQGSGYTFGSGTRLTVV.

The V gene is TRBV20-1, the J gene TRBJ2-3; TRBD2 matches at 7 bases. V trimming: 6 bases; J trimming: 3 bases; junction bases outside the gene matches: 12. The CDR3 has 15 amino acids. Germline-derived CDR1 and CDR2 are DFQATT and SNEGSKA (reference sequence). The chain's CDR3 is CSASHRDYLTDTQYF. DNA for the CDR3: TGCAGTGCCAGTCACCGGGACTATTTGACAGATACGCAGTATTTT.

The gene calls are TRBV6-5 and TRBJ1-3; D is unresolved. Germline V CDR1 and CDR2: MNHEY, SVGAGI. This CDR3 region has 16 residues. V was cut by 0 bases and J by 1 base, with 10 bases left in between. Written as DNA, the CDR3 is TGTGCCAGCAGTTACTCAGGAGCTACTTCTGGAAACACCATATATTTT. Translation gives CASSYSGATSGNTIYF.

The rearrangement uses TRBV5-6 and TRBJ2-7; D gene uncertain. Germline assignment: CDR1 SGHDT and CDR2 YYEEEE. This CDR3 spans 14 amino acids. Trimming took off 4 bases at V and 3 bases at J, with 14 bases between the two ends. CDR3 sequence: CASSPHPTGYEQYF. CDR3 nucleotide sequence: TGTGCCAGCAGCCCGCACCCCACCGGCTACGAGCAGTACTTC. The full variable domain, with the rest looked up from reference TRBV5-6 and TRBJ2-7, is DAGVTQSPTHLIKTRGQQVTLRCSPKSGHDTVSWYQQALGQGPQFIFQYYEEEERQRGNFPDRFSGHQFPNYSSELNVNALLLGDSALYLCASSPHPTGYEQYFGPGTRLTVT.

The genes are TRBV27 and TRBJ1-1; tentative D call: TRBD1 (5 bases). Germline V gene data show CDR1 as MNHEY and CDR2 as SMNVEV (reference sequence). Trimming cost V 5 bases and J 0 bases, with 10 bases left between them. The CDR3 loop spans 14 amino acids. The CDR3 DNA reads TGTGCCAGCAGTCCCCCAGGGATGAACACTGAAGCTTTCTTT. This codes for CASSPPGMNTEAFF.

CDR3 residues: CASSRIPGLAGEETQYF. The CDR3 region has the DNA TGTGCCAGCAGCCGAATCCCGGGACTAGCGGGAGAAGAGACCCAGTACTTC. The chain couples TRBV7-9 to TRBJ2-5; 14 nucleotides agree with TRBD2. CDR1 and CDR2 (germline): SEHNR, FQNEAQ (reference sequence). The CDR3 length is 17 residues. The J segment lost 3 bases and the V segment lost 5 bases, leaving 8 bases of the junction unmatched.

The V and J genes are TRBV14 and TRBJ2-1; TRBD2 aligns across 9 bases. J was trimmed by 4 bases and V by 7 bases; bases with no gene match: 2. Germline CDR1 reads SGHDN; CDR2 reads FVKESK. This CDR3 is 13 amino acids long. The CDR3: CASKTSGYNEQFF. CDR3 DNA sequence: TGTGCCAGCAAGACTAGCGGTTACAATGAGCAGTTCTTC.

This clone has a single count. The gene calls are TRBV5-1 and TRBJ1-6; D is unclear. This CDR3 has 15 residues. Between the trimmed V and J ends, which lost 1 base and 8 bases, there was a span of 13 bases. CDR1 is SGHRS and CDR2 is YFSETQ in the germline V gene. The DNA for the CDR3 is TGCGCCAGCAGCTTGAGCGGACCAGCGGATTCACCCCTCCACTTT. Translation gives CASSLSGPADSPLHF. Full variable domain (rest looked up from reference TRBV5-1 and TRBJ1-6): KAGVTQTPRYLIKTRGQQVTLSCSPISGHRSVSWYQQTPGQGLQFLFEYFSETQRNKGNFPGRFSGRQFSNSRSEMNVSTLELGDSALYLCASSLSGPADSPLHFGNGTRLTVT.

V and J are TRBV5-1 and TRBJ2-5; 7 nucleotides agree with TRBD1. Germline CDR1 is SGHRS and CDR2 is YFSETQ. The CDR3 loop spans 16 amino acids. Losses at the gene ends were 4 bases for V and 5 bases for J; bases not matched to a gene: 14. Here the CDR3 reads CASSQTGTDRSETQYF. The CDR3 DNA is TGCGCCAGCAGCCAGACAGGGACCGACCGCTCCGAGACCCAGTACTTC. Combining the CDR3 with reference TRBV5-1 and TRBJ2-5 gives the whole variable domain KAGVTQTPRYLIKTRGQQVTLSCSPISGHRSVSWYQQTPGQGLQFLFEYFSETQRNKGNFPGRFSGRQFSNSRSEMNVSTLELGDSALYLCASSQTGTDRSETQYFGPGTRLLVL.

The chain carries TRBV6-5 and TRBJ2-7, with 9 bases aligning to TRBD2. The CDR3 covers 13 residues. Per germline, CDR1 MNHEY and CDR2 SVGAGI. With V trimmed by 8 bases and J by 1 base, 3 bases remained unmatched. CDR3 protein: CASSSGASYEQYF. The CDR3 DNA follows: TGTGCCAGCTCTAGCGGGGCTTCCTACGAGCAGTACTTC.

J is TRBJ1-2 and V is TRBV12-3 or TRBV12-4; D is perhaps TRBD1 (6 bases). This CDR3 spans 13 amino acids. The V and J ends lost 2 bases and 8 bases respectively, with 12 bases between them. CDR3 sequence: CASSLSDSSGYTF. In DNA, the CDR3 is TGTGCCAGCAGTTTATCGGACAGTTCCGGCTACACCTTC.

The gene calls are TRBV6-2 or TRBV6-3 and TRBJ2-7; TRBD1 agrees at 7 bases. V dropped 3 bases and J dropped 3; count of bases not matched to a gene: 5. CDR1 is MNHEY, CDR2 SVGEGT, per germline. The CDR3 totals 14 residues. The CDR3 loop is CASSYQGVGYEQYF. CDR3 nucleotide sequence: TGTGCCAGCAGTTATCAGGGGGTAGGCTACGAGCAGTACTTC.

The chain couples TRBV10-2 to TRBJ1-6; D is unresolved. Germline CDR1 reads WSHSY; CDR2 reads SAAADI. V lost 6 bases, J lost 12 bases, and 6 bases lay in between. The CDR3 spans 10 residues. CDR3 sequence (DNA): TGCGCCAGCAGGGGGAGACCCCTCCACTTT. Its translation: CASRGRPLHF.

This clone was detected once. The V call is TRBV25-1, the J call TRBJ1-4; D is perhaps TRBD1 (5 bases). This CDR3 region has 14 residues. V lost 4 bases to trimming and J lost 0 bases, with 6 bases between them. Germline assignment: CDR1 MGHDK and CDR2 SYGVNS. The CDR3 reads CASSATATNEKLFF. As DNA, the CDR3 is TGTGCCAGCAGTGCGACAGCAACTAATGAAAAACTGTTTTTT.

This chain connects TRBV7-8 to TRBJ2-7; 11 bases line up with TRBD2. J lost 4 bases, V lost 6 bases, and 5 bases had no gene match. The CDR3 length is 14 residues. Germline values: CDR1 SGHVS, CDR2 FQNEAQ. CDR3 sequence reads: CASRLTSGKYEQYF. CDR3 nucleotide sequence: TGTGCCAGCAGGCTGACTAGCGGGAAGTACGAGCAGTACTTC. The full variable domain, rest sourced from reference TRBV7-8 and TRBJ2-7, is GAGVSQSPRYKVAKRGQDVALRCDPISGHVSLFWYQQALGQGPEFLTYFQNEAQLDKSGLPSDRFFAERPEGSVSTLKIQRTQQEDSAVYLCASRLTSGKYEQYFGPGTRLTVT.

V and J are TRBV10-3 and TRBJ2-7; 8 bases align to TRBD1. This CDR3 has 19 amino acids. CDR1 ENHRY and CDR2 SYGVKD come from the germline V gene. Losses at the gene ends were 3 bases for V and 2 bases for J; bases not matched to a gene: 18. DNA of the CDR3: TGTGCCATCAGTGACCCAGTTGAGACCGGGACAGGCTTTACCTACGAGCAGTACTTC. Its protein is CAISDPVETGTGFTYEQYF.

A single count supports this clone. The gene calls are TRBV29-1 and TRBJ2-5, with 8 nucleotides matching TRBD1. CDR1 and CDR2 (germline): SQVTM, ANQGSEA. Trimming took 6 bases from V and 4 from J; bases not matched to a gene: 4. This CDR3 contains 12 residues. The DNA for the CDR3 is TGCAGCGTGGACGACAGGGGAGAGACCCAGTACTTC. It specifies CSVDDRGETQYF.

The chain carries TRBV4-2 and TRBJ2-7; D gene ambiguous. This CDR3 spans 17 amino acids. Trimming shortened V by 0 bases and J by 2 bases, and 17 bases separated the two germline ends. Germline CDR1 LGHNA, CDR2 YNFKEQ. Here the CDR3 DNA reads TGTGCCAGCAGCCAAGATTTCTATGTAGCCAATGCCTACGAGCAGTACTTC. The encoded protein is CASSQDFYVANAYEQYF.

The V gene is TRBV3-1 (or the pseudogene TRBV3-2), the J gene TRBJ1-4; D not resolved. Germline V gives CDR1 LGHDT, CDR2 YNNKEL (reference sequence). With 0 bases removed from V and 3 bases from J, the gap between germline ends came to 11 bases. The CDR3 has 16 amino acids. As DNA, the CDR3 is TGTGCCAGCAGCCAAGAAAAAGGTGGAGCTAATGAAAAACTGTTTTTT. This codes for CASSQEKGGANEKLFF.

The genes are TRBV28 and TRBJ1-2; D is undetermined. The CDR3 is 17 amino acids. V was shortened by 6 bases and J by 4 bases, with 24 bases between the two germline ends. Looked up from germline, CDR1 is MDHEN and CDR2 is SYDVKM. CDR3 residues: CASSQPTGWIWAYGYTF. The DNA for the CDR3 is TGTGCCAGCAGCCAACCCACGGGGTGGATTTGGGCCTATGGCTACACCTTC.